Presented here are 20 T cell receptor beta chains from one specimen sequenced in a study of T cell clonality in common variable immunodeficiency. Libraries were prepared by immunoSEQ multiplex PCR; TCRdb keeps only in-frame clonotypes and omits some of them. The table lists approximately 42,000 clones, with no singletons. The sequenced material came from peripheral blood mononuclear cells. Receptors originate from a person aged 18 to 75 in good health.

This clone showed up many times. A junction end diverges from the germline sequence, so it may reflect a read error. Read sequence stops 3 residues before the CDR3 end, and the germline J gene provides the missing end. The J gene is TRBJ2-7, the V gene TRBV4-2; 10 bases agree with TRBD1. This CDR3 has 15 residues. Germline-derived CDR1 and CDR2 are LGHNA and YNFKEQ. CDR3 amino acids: CASSQTGTGVYEQYF. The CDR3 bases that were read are TGCGCCAGCAGCCAGACCGGGACAGGGGTCTACGAG.

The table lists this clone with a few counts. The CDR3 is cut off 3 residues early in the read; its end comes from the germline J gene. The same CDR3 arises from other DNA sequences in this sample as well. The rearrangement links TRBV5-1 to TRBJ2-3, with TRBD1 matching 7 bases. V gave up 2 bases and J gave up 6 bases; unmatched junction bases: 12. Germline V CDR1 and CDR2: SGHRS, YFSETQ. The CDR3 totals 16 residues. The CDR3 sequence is CASSFGLTGLADTQYF. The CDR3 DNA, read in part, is TGCGCCAGCAGCTTTGGGTTGACAGGGCTGGCGGATACG.

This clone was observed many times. The CDR3 loop is CASNLAGGLHEQYF. The CDR3 bases that were read are TGTGCCAGCAACCTAGCGGGAGGGCTCCACGAG. V usage is TRBV2 and J usage is TRBJ2-7, with TRBD2 matching over 12 bases. The read comes to an end 3 residues before the CDR3 does, leaving the germline J gene to fill in the end. Germline loops: CDR1 SNHLY, CDR2 FYNNEI. The CDR3 runs 14 residues. V dropped 7 bases and J dropped 5; count of bases not matched to a gene: 6.

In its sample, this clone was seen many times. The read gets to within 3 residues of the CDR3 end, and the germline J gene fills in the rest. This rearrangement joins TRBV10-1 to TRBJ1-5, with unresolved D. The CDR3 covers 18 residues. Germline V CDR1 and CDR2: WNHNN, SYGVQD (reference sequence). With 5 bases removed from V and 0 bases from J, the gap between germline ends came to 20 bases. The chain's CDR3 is CASSIRGSLSYSNQPQHF. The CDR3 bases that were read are TGCGCCAGCAGTATCCGGGGTTCGCTCTCTTATAGCAATCAGCCC.

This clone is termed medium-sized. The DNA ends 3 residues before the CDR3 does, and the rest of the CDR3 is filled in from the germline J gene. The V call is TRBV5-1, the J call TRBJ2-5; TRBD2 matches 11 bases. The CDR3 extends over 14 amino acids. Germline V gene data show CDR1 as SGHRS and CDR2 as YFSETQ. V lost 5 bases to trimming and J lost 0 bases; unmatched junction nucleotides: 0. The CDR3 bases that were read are TGCGCCAGCAGACTAGCGGGAGACCAAGAGACC. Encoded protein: CASRLAGDQET. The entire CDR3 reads CASRLAGDQETQYF.

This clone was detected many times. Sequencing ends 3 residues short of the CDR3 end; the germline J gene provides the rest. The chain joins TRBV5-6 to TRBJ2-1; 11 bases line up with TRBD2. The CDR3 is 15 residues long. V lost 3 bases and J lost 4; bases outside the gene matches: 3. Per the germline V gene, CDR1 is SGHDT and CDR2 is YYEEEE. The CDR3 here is CASSSGTSGYNEQFF. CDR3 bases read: TGTGCCAGCAGCTCCGGGACTAGCGGATACAATGAG.

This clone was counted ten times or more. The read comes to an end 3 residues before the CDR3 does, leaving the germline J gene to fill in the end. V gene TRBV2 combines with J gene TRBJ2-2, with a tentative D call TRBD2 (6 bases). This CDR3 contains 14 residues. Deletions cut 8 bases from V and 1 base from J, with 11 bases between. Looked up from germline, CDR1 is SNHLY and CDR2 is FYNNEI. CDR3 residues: CASGLGGNTGELFF. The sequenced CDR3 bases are TGTGCCAGCGGCCTGGGGGGGAACACCGGGGAG.

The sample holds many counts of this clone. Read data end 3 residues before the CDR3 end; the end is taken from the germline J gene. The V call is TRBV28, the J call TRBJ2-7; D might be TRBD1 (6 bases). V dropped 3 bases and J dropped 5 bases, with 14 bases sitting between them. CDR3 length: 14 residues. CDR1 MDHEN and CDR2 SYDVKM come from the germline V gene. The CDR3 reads CASSFRSRGHEQYF. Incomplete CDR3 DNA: TGTGCCAGCAGTTTTCGAAGCAGGGGCCACGAG.

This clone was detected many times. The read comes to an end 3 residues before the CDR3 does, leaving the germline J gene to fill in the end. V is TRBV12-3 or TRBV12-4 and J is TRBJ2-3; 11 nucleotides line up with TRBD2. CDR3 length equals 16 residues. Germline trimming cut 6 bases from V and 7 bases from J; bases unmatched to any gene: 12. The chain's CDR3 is CASSLGTSGTIHTQYF. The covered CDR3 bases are TGTGCCAGCAGCCTCGGGACTAGCGGAACAATTCATACG.

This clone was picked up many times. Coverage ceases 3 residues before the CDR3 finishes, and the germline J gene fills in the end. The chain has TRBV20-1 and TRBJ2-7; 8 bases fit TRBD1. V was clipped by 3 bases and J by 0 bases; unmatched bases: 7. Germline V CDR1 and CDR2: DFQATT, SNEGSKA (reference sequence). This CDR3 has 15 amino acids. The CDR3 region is CSARDGQGSSYEQYF. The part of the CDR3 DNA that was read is TGCAGTGCTAGGGATGGACAGGGAAGCTCCTACGAG.

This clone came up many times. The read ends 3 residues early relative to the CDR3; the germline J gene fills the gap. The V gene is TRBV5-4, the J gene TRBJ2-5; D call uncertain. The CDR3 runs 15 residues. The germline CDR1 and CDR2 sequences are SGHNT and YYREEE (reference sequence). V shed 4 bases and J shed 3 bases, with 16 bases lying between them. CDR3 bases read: TGTGCCAGCAGCACCACGCAACGCAGAAAAGAGACC. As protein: CASSTTQRRKET. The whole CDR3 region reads CASSTTQRRKETQYF.

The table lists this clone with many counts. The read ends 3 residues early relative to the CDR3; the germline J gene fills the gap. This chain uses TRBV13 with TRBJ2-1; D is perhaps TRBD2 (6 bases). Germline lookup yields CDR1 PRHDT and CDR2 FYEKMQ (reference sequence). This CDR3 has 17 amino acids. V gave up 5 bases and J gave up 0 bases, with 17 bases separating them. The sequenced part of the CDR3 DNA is TGTGCCAGCAGCCATGGCCGGGGGATTCACTCCTACAATGAG. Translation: CASSHGRGIHSYNE. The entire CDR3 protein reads CASSHGRGIHSYNEQFF.

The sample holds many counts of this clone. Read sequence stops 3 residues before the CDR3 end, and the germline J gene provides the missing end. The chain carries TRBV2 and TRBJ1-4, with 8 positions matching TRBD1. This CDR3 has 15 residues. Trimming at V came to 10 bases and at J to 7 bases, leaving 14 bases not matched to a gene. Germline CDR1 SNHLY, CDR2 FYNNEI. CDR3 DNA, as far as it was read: TGTGCCACCACAACCAGGACAGGGCGTGGTGAAAAA. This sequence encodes CATTTRTGRGEK. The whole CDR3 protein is CATTTRTGRGEKLFF. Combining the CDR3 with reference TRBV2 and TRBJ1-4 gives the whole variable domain EPEVTQTPSHQVTQMGQEVILRCVPISNHLYFYWYRQILGQKVEFLVSFYNNEISEKSEIFDDQFSVERPDGSNFTLKIRSTKLEDSAMYFCATTTRTGRGEKLFFGSGTQLSVL.

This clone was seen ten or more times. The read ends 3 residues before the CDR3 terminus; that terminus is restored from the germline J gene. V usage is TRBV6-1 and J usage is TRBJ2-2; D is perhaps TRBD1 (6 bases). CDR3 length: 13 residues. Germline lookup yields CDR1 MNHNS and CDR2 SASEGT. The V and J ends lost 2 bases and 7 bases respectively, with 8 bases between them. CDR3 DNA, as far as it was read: TGTGCCAGCAGTGAAATAGGGGGCGGGGAG. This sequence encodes CASSEIGGGE. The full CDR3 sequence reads CASSEIGGGELFF.

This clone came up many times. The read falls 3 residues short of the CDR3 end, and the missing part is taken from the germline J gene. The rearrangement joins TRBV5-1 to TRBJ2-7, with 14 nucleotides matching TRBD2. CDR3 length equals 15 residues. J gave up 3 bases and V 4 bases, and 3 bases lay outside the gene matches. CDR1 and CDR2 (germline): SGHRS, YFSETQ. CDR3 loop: CASSGTSGGFYEQYF. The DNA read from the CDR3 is TGCGCCAGCAGCGGGACTAGCGGGGGATTCTACGAG. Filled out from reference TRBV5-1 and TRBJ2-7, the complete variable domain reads KAGVTQTPRYLIKTRGQQVTLSCSPISGHRSVSWYQQTPGQGLQFLFEYFSETQRNKGNFPGRFSGRQFSNSRSEMNVSTLELGDSALYLCASSGTSGGFYEQYFGPGTRLTVT.

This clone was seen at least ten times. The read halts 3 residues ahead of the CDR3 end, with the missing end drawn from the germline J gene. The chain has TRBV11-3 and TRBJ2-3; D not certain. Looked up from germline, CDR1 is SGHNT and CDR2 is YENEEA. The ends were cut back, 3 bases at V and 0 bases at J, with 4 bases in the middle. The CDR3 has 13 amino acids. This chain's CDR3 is CASSFRSTDTQYF. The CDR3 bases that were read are TGTGCCAGCAGCTTCAGAAGCACAGATACG.

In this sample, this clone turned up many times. This CDR3 reads CASSVRSSYNSPLHF. The sequenced CDR3 bases are TGTGCCAGCAGTGTCAGGAGCTCCTATAATTCACCC. The chain has TRBV6-1 and TRBJ1-6, with no clear D. The read finishes 3 residues shy of the CDR3 end, and the germline J gene is used to complete it. Germline-derived CDR1 and CDR2 are MNHNS and SASEGT. Trimming shortened V by 4 bases and J by 0 bases, and 7 bases separated the two germline ends. The CDR3 runs to 15 residues.

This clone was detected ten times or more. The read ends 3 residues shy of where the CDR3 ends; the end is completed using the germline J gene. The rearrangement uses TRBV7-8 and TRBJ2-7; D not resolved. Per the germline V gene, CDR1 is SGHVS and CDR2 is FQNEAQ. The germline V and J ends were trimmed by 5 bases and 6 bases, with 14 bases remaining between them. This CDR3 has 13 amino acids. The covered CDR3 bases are TGTGCCAGCAGCCTAGACCGTACTTTCGAG. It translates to CASSLDRTFE. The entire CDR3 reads CASSLDRTFEQYF.

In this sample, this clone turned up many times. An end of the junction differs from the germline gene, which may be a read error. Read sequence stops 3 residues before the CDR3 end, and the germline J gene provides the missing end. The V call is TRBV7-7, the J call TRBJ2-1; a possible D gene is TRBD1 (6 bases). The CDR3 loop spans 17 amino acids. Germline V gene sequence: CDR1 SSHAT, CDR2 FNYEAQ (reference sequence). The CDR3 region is CASSPGQTSQLYNEQFF. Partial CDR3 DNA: TGTGCTAGCAGCCCAGGACAGACCAGCCAACTTTACAATGAG.

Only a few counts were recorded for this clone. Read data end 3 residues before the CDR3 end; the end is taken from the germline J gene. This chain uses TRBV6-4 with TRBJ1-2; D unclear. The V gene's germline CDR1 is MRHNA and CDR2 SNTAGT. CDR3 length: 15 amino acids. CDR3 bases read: TGTGCCAGCAGCCCCGTGGCGCCGGGTTGCTACGAC. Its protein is CASSPVAPGCYD. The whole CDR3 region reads CASSPVAPGCYDYTF.